The clone carrying this T cell receptor beta chain was seen only a few times. Its specificity is not known. This sample was taken from a study of T cell responses to AZD1222 COVID-19 vaccine. Turning to the study itself: Second doses were pooled across both intervals (about 4 or about 12 weeks).

The germline V gene encodes CDR1 SGHVS and CDR2 FNYEAQ. CDR3 length equals 14 residues. The V end was cut by 0 bases, the J end by 5 bases, with 10 bases between. Study-wide results and caveats: Reports indicate that nearly half of spike-specific TCRs are directed at unmutated variant regions.

This table comes from immunoSEQ multiplex PCR, and its TCRdb copy is limited to in-frame clones, with some not included. The table shows around 130,000 clones, with 93% occurring only once. The receptor was derived from an adult in good health. The chain has TRBV7-6 and TRBJ1-1; D is unresolved. The specimen comprised peripheral blood, sampled on day 0 of AZD1222 vaccination. The CDR3 DNA follows: TGTGCCAGCAGCTTAGCCCCGGTTGGTACTGAAGCTTTCTTT. This sequence encodes CASSLAPVGTEAFF.